This T cell receptor (beta chain) was profiled in a study of post-analysis software for immune sequencing data. In this sample, this clonotype turned up a few times. Its antigen is not identified. Study results and caveats: Patients had higher frequencies than controls of a handful of TRBV segments, including TRBV5-6, TRBV5-1 and TRBV20-1.

Per germline, CDR1 MNHEY and CDR2 SVGEGT. CDR3 size: 14 residues. V gave up 9 bases and J gave up 5 bases, with 19 bases separating them. Sequencing libraries made from TCR beta cDNA carried unique molecular identifiers. TCRdb itself ran the PCR reads through MiXCR, one entry per CDR3 protein. The data show about 190,000 distinct CDR3 sequences, around 29% seen once. The receptor was isolated from a girl aged 2-17 years with multiple sclerosis. The chain links TRBV6-2 or TRBV6-3 to TRBJ1-2; no definite D call. Sequenced input: blood. CDR3 nucleotides: TGTGCCAGTAACCCCAACCCCTTCCTTTATGGCTACACCTTC. Residues: CASNPNPFLYGYTF.